These 27 T cell receptor beta chains originate from one sample sequenced in a study of shared clonotypes between healthy human individuals. Assay used: immunoSEQ multiplex PCR; TCRdb lists only in-frame clones, some missing. The table includes 2 million to 3 million clones, approximately 93% detected once. Sequences were obtained from naive CD4+ T cells from PBMCs. This sample's subset: CD45RA+ positively selected. The receptors stem from a man between 18 and 35 years old in good health. Some clones in this sample may be carry-over from other donors' samples.

This clone occurred a few times. V and J are TRBV7-3 and TRBJ1-1, with D perhaps TRBD1 (6 bases). This CDR3 contains 16 residues. V was shortened by 2 bases and J by 0 bases, with 13 bases between the two germline ends. In germline, CDR1 is SGHTA, CDR2 FQGTGA. The CDR3 bases are TGTGCCAGCAGCTTATTGGGGGGGCTCTTGAACACTGAAGCTTTCTTT. The encoded protein is CASSLLGGLLNTEAFF.

The chain couples TRBV2 to TRBJ2-2; no reliable D call. The V gene lost 4 bases and the J gene lost 3 bases, with 9 bases spanning the gap. The CDR3 loop spans 14 amino acids. Germline assignment: CDR1 SNHLY and CDR2 FYNNEI. The CDR3 coding sequence is TGTGCCAGCAGTGGCCAGAAGGACACCGGGGAGCTGTTTTTT. Translating it yields CASSGQKDTGELFF.

The chain links TRBV9 to TRBJ2-5; 10 bases line up with TRBD2. This CDR3 is built from 17 residues. J was trimmed by 5 bases and V by 0 bases; bases with no gene match: 10. Germline V gene data show CDR1 as SGDLS and CDR2 as YYNGEE. As DNA, the CDR3 is TGTGCCAGCAGCGTAGGCCTAGCGGGAGCGGATAGCGAGACCCAGTACTTC. Its protein product is CASSVGLAGADSETQYF.

The chain has TRBV5-8 and TRBJ2-3; 7 nucleotides align to TRBD2. The CDR3 loop spans 16 amino acids. CDR1 is SGHTS and CDR2 is YDEGEE in the germline V gene. With 4 bases clipped from V and 2 bases from J, the junction kept 10 bases outside the gene matches. CDR3 sequence: CASSRLLAGATDTQYF. CDR3 in DNA: TGTGCCAGCAGCCGGCTTCTGGCGGGAGCCACAGATACGCAGTATTTT.

The CDR3 DNA sequence: TGCGCCAGCAGCCGAAGGGATCCCTACGAGCAGTACTTC. Encoded protein: CASSRRDPYEQYF. V usage is TRBV4-1 and J usage is TRBJ2-5; D gene unclear. The end of the DNA is better explained by TRBJ2-7, so the J call may be wrong. The germline gives CDR1 MGHRA, CDR2 YSYEKL. The CDR3 is 13 residues long.

The CDR3 coding sequence is TGTGCCAGCAGCCCTACGTCCCGAAATCAGCCCCAGCATTTT. Protein product: CASSPTSRNQPQHF. This chain joins TRBV9 and TRBJ1-5, with no clear D. Germline assignment: CDR1 SGDLS and CDR2 YYNGEE. Trimming left V 4 bases short and J 4 bases short, with 12 bases between. CDR3 length: 14 amino acids.

The V gene is TRBV9, the J gene TRBJ2-2; no clear D. V dropped 4 bases and J dropped 6 bases, with 13 bases sitting between them. The CDR3 consists of 14 residues. Per the germline V gene, CDR1 is SGDLS and CDR2 is YYNGEE. The CDR3 DNA reads TGTGCCAGCAGCCCTCCCGTTGGGCCCGGGGAGCTGTTTTTT. Its protein product is CASSPPVGPGELFF.

The CDR3 reads CASSPLANLGGYEQYF. DNA of the CDR3: TGTGCCAGCAGCCCCTTAGCGAATCTAGGGGGATACGAGCAGTACTTC. The rearrangement joins TRBV7-6 to TRBJ2-7, with D possibly matching TRBD1 (6 bases). Deletions cut 5 bases from V and 4 bases from J, with 21 bases between. From germline, CDR1 is SGHVS and CDR2 FNYEAQ. This CDR3 is 16 amino acids long.

This chain uses TRBV29-1 with TRBJ2-3; 9 nucleotides align to TRBD1. After removal of 3 bases from V and 8 bases from J, the junction contained 6 bases not matched to a gene. The germline CDR1 and CDR2 sequences are SQVTM and ANQGSEA. The CDR3 has 13 amino acids. DNA for the CDR3: TGCAGCGTTGAGGACCAACAGGGGGCTACGCAGTATTTT. It yields the protein CSVEDQQGATQYF.

The genes are TRBV7-9 and TRBJ2-7, with 10 positions matching TRBD1. V trimming: 3 bases; J trimming: 3 bases; junction bases outside the gene matches: 5. The CDR3 runs to 15 residues. Germline values: CDR1 SEHNR, CDR2 FQNEAQ (reference sequence). CDR3 amino acids: CASSFGTGVVYEQYF. The CDR3 DNA sequence: TGTGCCAGCAGCTTCGGGACAGGGGTCGTCTACGAGCAGTACTTC.

The rearrangement uses TRBV7-3 and TRBJ2-3; D ambiguous. The CDR3 spans 13 residues. Germline loops: CDR1 SGHTA, CDR2 FQGTGA. The V and J ends lost 5 bases and 4 bases respectively, with 10 bases between them. The CDR3 reads CASSQTPPDTQYF. The CDR3, as DNA: TGTGCCAGCAGCCAAACTCCCCCAGATACGCAGTATTTT.

The chain joins TRBV6-1 to TRBJ1-5; D is undetermined. Trimming pared 9 bases from V and 2 bases from J, leaving 14 bases between. Germline V lookup: CDR1 MNHNS, CDR2 SASEGT. The CDR3 is made up of 14 amino acids. The CDR3 spells CASREVSGNQPQHF. For the CDR3, the DNA is TGTGCCAGTCGGGAGGTTTCTGGCAATCAGCCCCAGCATTTT.

In this sample, this clone turned up once. The rearrangement links TRBV4-3 to TRBJ2-3; D may match TRBD1 or TRBD2 (5 bases each). This CDR3 comprises 18 residues. V lost 0 bases and J lost 5, with 21 bases in between. Looked up from germline, CDR1 is LGHNA and CDR2 is YSLEER. The CDR3 protein is CASSQERGFGGSGDTQYF. DNA of the CDR3: TGCGCCAGCAGCCAAGAAAGGGGCTTCGGTGGGAGCGGAGATACGCAGTATTTT.

This chain uses TRBV28 with TRBJ2-2; 8 nucleotides line up with TRBD1. Trimming cost V 6 bases and J 4 bases; bases outside gene matches: 7. Germline V lookup: CDR1 MDHEN, CDR2 SYDVKM. This CDR3 has 15 amino acids. CDR3 in amino acids: CASSPGQGSTGELFF. Here the CDR3 DNA reads TGTGCCAGCAGCCCAGGACAGGGTTCCACCGGGGAGCTGTTTTTT.

This clone was seen a single time. Within the sample, other DNA sequences also encode this same CDR3. The chain uses TRBV7-3 and TRBJ2-1; 11 bases agree with TRBD2. Germline V lookup: CDR1 SGHTA, CDR2 FQGTGA. V gave up 5 bases and J gave up 4 bases; unmatched junction bases: 4. The CDR3 has 15 amino acids. CDR3 loop: CASSPGLAVYNEQFF. As DNA, the CDR3 is TGTGCCAGCAGCCCGGGACTAGCGGTTTACAATGAGCAGTTCTTC.

In regard to this clone: Mismatch with germline at one junction end may stem from a read error. V and J are TRBV5-1 and TRBJ1-2, with TRBD1 matching 7 bases. CDR1 SGHRS and CDR2 YFSETQ come from the germline V gene. The CDR3 is 13 residues long. The CDR3 sequence is CASTLTTGDGYTF. In DNA form, the CDR3 reads TGCGCCAGCACCTTGACTACAGGGGATGGCTACACCTTC.

The chain carries TRBV5-1 and TRBJ1-5; 7 positions agree with TRBD1. Trimming cost V 0 bases and J 4 bases; bases outside gene matches: 4. The CDR3 is made up of 15 amino acids. Germline CDR1 SGHRS, CDR2 YFSETQ. The CDR3 spells CASSLEGATNQPQHF. The CDR3 DNA sequence: TGCGCCAGCAGCTTGGAGGGGGCTACAAATCAGCCCCAGCATTTT. Filled out from reference TRBV5-1 and TRBJ1-5, the complete variable domain reads KAGVTQTPRYLIKTRGQQVTLSCSPISGHRSVSWYQQTPGQGLQFLFEYFSETQRNKGNFPGRFSGRQFSNSRSEMNVSTLELGDSALYLCASSLEGATNQPQHFGDGTRLSIL.

This clone was seen only once. The chain uses TRBV27 and TRBJ1-2, with 9 nucleotides matching TRBD1. This CDR3 is 13 amino acids long. V lost 6 bases, J lost 8 bases, and 7 bases stayed unmatched. Germline CDR1 reads MNHEY; CDR2 reads SMNVEV (reference sequence). The CDR3 DNA follows: TGTGCCAGCAGCATCGGGACAGGGCGGGGCTACACCTTC. Protein: CASSIGTGRGYTF.

The V gene is TRBV11-2, the J gene TRBJ2-7; D call uncertain. The CDR3 has 13 amino acids. Between the trimmed V and J ends, which lost 4 bases and 4 bases, there was a span of 11 bases. The germline CDR1 and CDR2 sequences are SGHAT and FQNNGV. The CDR3 sequence: CASSSLTQYEQYF. CDR3 DNA: TGTGCCAGCAGCTCCCTCACACAATACGAGCAGTACTTC.

This sequence joins TRBV5-8 and TRBJ1-3; 7 bases are shared with TRBD1. J lost 0 bases, V lost 6 bases, and 3 bases had no gene match. Germline CDR1 reads SGHTS; CDR2 reads YDEGEE. CDR3 length: 14 residues. DNA of the CDR3: TGTGCCAGCACGGGACAGTACTCTGGAAACACCATATATTTT. It is translated as CASTGQYSGNTIYF.

The rearrangement joins TRBV15 to TRBJ2-3, with TRBD1 identical over 7 bases. Germline V CDR1 and CDR2: LNHNV, YYDKDF (reference sequence). The junction had 5 bases not matched to a gene; V was cut back by 2 bases and J by 0 bases. This CDR3 has 16 residues. This CDR3 is CATSRPQGLSTDTQYF. The CDR3 DNA is TGTGCCACCAGCAGACCACAGGGGCTGAGCACAGATACGCAGTATTTT.

With regard to this clone: Other nucleotide sequences from this sample produce the same CDR3. The CDR3 DNA reads as TGTGCCATCAGTGAGCCGGTGCGGACTAGCGGGACCTACGAGCAGTACTTC. Protein sequence: CAISEPVRTSGTYEQYF. This sequence joins TRBV10-3 and TRBJ2-7, with 12 bases identical to TRBD2. V trimming: 2 bases; J trimming: 2 bases; junction bases outside the gene matches: 7. Per germline, CDR1 ENHRY and CDR2 SYGVKD. The length of the CDR3 is 17 residues.

The gene calls are TRBV5-1 and TRBJ2-4, with D unclear. Per germline, CDR1 SGHRS and CDR2 YFSETQ. This CDR3 has 14 amino acids. Trimming removed 1 base from V and 4 bases from J, with 9 bases in between. CDR3 amino acids: CASSLSSPKNIQYF. CDR3 nucleotides: TGCGCCAGCAGCTTGAGTAGCCCTAAAAACATTCAGTACTTC.

The chain employs TRBV28 and TRBJ2-7; TRBD2 might be the D (7 bases). The CDR3 is made up of 13 amino acids. V lost 0 bases and J lost 5, with 8 bases in between. The germline V gene has CDR1 MDHEN and CDR2 SYDVKM. CDR3 bases: TGTGCCAGCAGTTTATGGGGGGGGCACGAGCAGTACTTC. It is translated as CASSLWGGHEQYF.

The gene calls are TRBV5-1 and TRBJ2-5; 10 nucleotides match TRBD1. CDR1 is SGHRS and CDR2 is YFSETQ in the germline V gene. The J segment lost 2 bases and the V segment lost 0 bases, leaving 4 bases of the junction unmatched. The CDR3 sequence is 16 residues long. The CDR3 loop is CASSLEGTGAQETQYF. CDR3 coding DNA: TGCGCCAGCAGCTTGGAGGGGACAGGGGCTCAAGAGACCCAGTACTTC.

The V call is TRBV5-1, the J call TRBJ2-7, with 9 bases matching TRBD1. Germline CDR1 and CDR2: SGHRS and YFSETQ. There are 16 residues in the CDR3. The ends lost 4 bases at V and 0 bases at J; junction bases unmatched: 8. The CDR3 DNA reads TGCGCCAGCAGCACACGGACAGGGGCGGTCTCCTACGAGCAGTACTTC. This translates into CASSTRTGAVSYEQYF.

This rearrangement joins TRBV5-6 to TRBJ1-6, with 10 bases lining up with TRBD1. Germline V CDR1 and CDR2: SGHDT, YYEEEE. The CDR3 is 15 residues long. Losses at the gene ends were 4 bases for V and 10 bases for J; bases not matched to a gene: 8. The CDR3: CASSLEGTGESPLHF. In DNA form, the CDR3 reads TGTGCCAGCAGCCTTGAAGGGACAGGGGAATCACCCCTCCACTTT.